This T cell receptor beta chain came from a study of vaccination and CD4 T cells after COVID-19. Cultured CD4+ T-cell DNA underwent Oncomine TCR Beta short-read sequencing. TCRdb re-analysed the PCR reads in MiXCR, keeping a single row per CDR3 protein. Of about 17,000 distinct CDR3 sequences in the sample, roughly 50% were seen once. Treatment specified: approximately 10-day PBMC culture with coronavirus spike peptide pools or control peptides (ViraFEST assay). About this clonotype itself: What it recognizes is unknown.

The source of this sequence is a human donor who had recovered from COVID-19. Input material: CD4+ T cells from blood, cultured in vitro.

The CDR3 reads CATSDSPVRTSGRKETQYF. In nucleotides, the CDR3 is TGTGCCACCAGTGATTCCCCGGTTAGGACTAGCGGGAGAAAAGAGACCCAGTACTTC. V gene TRBV24-1 combines with J gene TRBJ2-5; 13 nucleotides line up with TRBD2. The CDR3 spans 19 residues. The germline V gene has CDR1 KGHDR and CDR2 SFDVKD. The J segment lost 3 bases and the V segment lost 2 bases, leaving 11 bases of the junction unmatched.